The 3 T cell receptor beta chains below were found in one sample sequenced in a study of beta chain features in type 1 diabetes. Study-wide results and limits: In every one of the four CD4+ subsets, TCRB CDR3s were moderately but significantly shorter in Type 1 diabetes patients.

These receptors have no identified antigens. The whole isolated RNA underwent reverse transcription, so sequencing captured expressed TCRB transcripts. The data were produced by immunoSEQ multiplex PCR, yet TCRdb's version contains in-frame clones alone and is incomplete. Of roughly 250,000 clones listed, roughly 20% are singletons. The material sequenced was naive CD4+ T cells from blood. These receptors originate from a woman aged 40 to 55 with type 1 diabetes.

This clone was observed a handful of times. Distinct nucleotide sequences in the sample also encode this CDR3. This rearrangement joins TRBV29-1 to TRBJ1-1; D remains unclear. From germline, CDR1 is SQVTM and CDR2 ANQGSEA. The CDR3 loop spans 13 amino acids. The ends were cut back, 1 base at V and 0 bases at J, with 6 bases in the middle. The CDR3 protein is CSVEGRLNTEAFF. The CDR3 DNA is TGCAGCGTTGAAGGCAGGTTGAACACTGAAGCTTTCTTT.

The V call is TRBV5-4, the J call TRBJ2-1, with 7 nucleotides matching TRBD1. CDR1 and CDR2 from the germline V gene are SGHNT and YYREEE (reference sequence). V gave up 0 bases and J gave up 15 bases; unmatched junction bases: 15. The CDR3 spans 15 residues. The CDR3 DNA reads as TGTGCCAGCAGCTTGGCTTCACAGGGGAAGGGCCTAGGGTTCTTC. It translates to CASSLASQGKGLGFF.

In its sample, this clone was seen a few times. V and J are TRBV23-1 and TRBJ1-2; TRBD1 agrees at 9 bases. TRBV23-1 is treated as an ORF (open reading frame) with a function not yet certain. Trimming cost V 5 bases and J 4 bases; bases outside gene matches: 11. The CDR3 consists of 16 residues. CDR3 loop: CASSSPGQGNLYGYTF. CDR3 nucleotides: TGCGCCAGCAGTTCACCGGGACAGGGTAACCTCTATGGCTACACCTTC.